What follows describes a single TCR beta chain. There are 12 residues in the CDR3. Germline CDR1 reads MDHEN; CDR2 reads SYDVKM. Germline trimming cut 11 bases from V and 4 bases from J; bases unmatched to any gene: 7. The data were produced by immunoSEQ multiplex PCR, yet TCRdb's version contains in-frame clones alone and is incomplete. The sample carries around 60,000 clones, roughly 90% recorded once. This entry belongs to a study of T cell changes during pregnancy in multiple sclerosis. This clonotype was obtained from a female donor in good health, enrolled as a control in a pregnancy study. The sequenced sample was peripheral blood, obtained in the third trimester of pregnancy. The V call is TRBV28, the J call TRBJ1-2; 7 bases map to TRBD1. This CDR3 reads CAGQGQPYGYTF. CDR3 nucleotide sequence: TGTGCCGGCCAGGGACAGCCCTATGGCTACACCTTC.